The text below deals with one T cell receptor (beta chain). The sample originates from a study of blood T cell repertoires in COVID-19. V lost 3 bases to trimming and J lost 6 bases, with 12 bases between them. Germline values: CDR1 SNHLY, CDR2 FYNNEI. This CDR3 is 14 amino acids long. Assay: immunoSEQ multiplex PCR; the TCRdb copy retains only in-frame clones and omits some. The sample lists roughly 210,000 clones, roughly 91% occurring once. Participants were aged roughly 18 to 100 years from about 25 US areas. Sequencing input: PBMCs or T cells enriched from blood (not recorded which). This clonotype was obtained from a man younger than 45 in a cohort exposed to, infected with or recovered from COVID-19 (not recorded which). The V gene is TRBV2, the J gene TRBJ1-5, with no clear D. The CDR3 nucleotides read TGTGCCAGCAGTGACAGCGCCGAGCTTCAGCCCCAGCATTTT. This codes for CASSDSAELQPQHF.